This is a list of T cell receptor beta chains from one sample in a study of shared clonotypes between healthy human individuals. Clones were read by immunoSEQ multiplex PCR, and TCRdb kept only the in-frame ones, dropping some. The sample yields around 320,000 clones, roughly 91% seen once. The specimen was memory CD8+ T cells sorted from blood. These TCRs come from a man between 18 and 35 years old in good health. Each CDR3 is given with its conserved first and last residue. Expanded clones are given a class, and other clones once, few, many or no size at all.

CDR3aa,abundance,j_gene,len,v_gene
CASSRQGSLGQYF,.,TRBJ2-7,13,TRBV5-8
CASSLEGDSDSYNEQFF,few,TRBJ2-1,17,TRBV13
CASSSEKKDTQYF,.,TRBJ2-3,13,TRBV7-7
CASSSDRGAYEQYF,.,TRBJ2-7,14,TRBV28
CASSLSPGTEAFF,.,TRBJ1-1,13,TRBV27
CASRADVTETQYF,.,TRBJ2-5,13,TRBV7-8
CASSLSREAYEQYF,once,TRBJ2-7,14,TRBV4-3
CSVQKLPWTGDPYEQYF,.,TRBJ2-7,17,TRBV29-1
CASSPMGREETQYF,.,TRBJ2-5,14,TRBV7-2
CASSFASYEQYF,once,TRBJ2-7,12,TRBV5-6
CASSSESGGTDTQYF,few,TRBJ2-3,15,TRBV7-9
CASSIMGEGSYEQYF,.,TRBJ2-7,15,TRBV28
CASSPELWGAGTDTQYF,.,TRBJ2-3,17,TRBV7-8
CASSLIGRNTGELFF,many,TRBJ2-2,15,TRBV11-2
CASSPVWTDNSPLHF,.,TRBJ1-6,15,TRBV6-5
CASSAGLAGGGTGELFF,.,TRBJ2-2,17,TRBV13
CASSFRSSGANVLTF,.,TRBJ2-6,15,TRBV7-9
CASSYEVGMVNEQFF,.,TRBJ2-1,15,TRBV6-5
CASSQVDPSSYGYTF,.,TRBJ1-2,15,TRBV4-1
CASSPGGQYEQYF,once,TRBJ2-7,13,TRBV19
CASSFGFMNTEAFF,.,TRBJ1-1,14,TRBV13
CASSLYSETYEQYF,.,TRBJ2-7,14,TRBV28
CASSPIGPAYEQYF,.,TRBJ2-7,14,TRBV6-5
CASSRSPSGGAFGELFF,few,TRBJ2-2,17,TRBV4-1
CASSLAETSGSSYNEQFF,.,TRBJ2-1,18,TRBV5-1
CASSQQGSGGFYNEQFF,.,TRBJ2-1,17,TRBV4-1
CASRGTGGNQPQHF,.,TRBJ1-5,14,TRBV28
CASSLGTSGSSYEQFF,.,TRBJ2-1,16,TRBV13
CASSAGGGVYSYGYTF,.,TRBJ1-2,16,TRBV5-6
CASSLAGTGVSVYGYTF,.,TRBJ1-2,17,TRBV7-9